One TCR beta chain is described in this entry. No DNA is given; TCRdb re-called the 5' RACE reads and lists each CDR3 protein once. The sample has about 300,000 distinct CDR3 sequences; the top ten hold around 4%. The data are from a study of T cells expressing NK-cell markers. Germline CDR1 and CDR2: KGHDR and SFDVKD. The CDR3 spans 15 residues. This TCR was recovered from a woman aged 18 to 75 in good health. The sequenced material came from blood T cells: a sorted CD56 or NKG2C T cell subset, CD4+ or CD8+ T cells, or bulk PBMC T cells (not recorded which). V usage is TRBV24-1 and J usage is TRBJ2-1; without DNA, the TCRdb call of TRBD2 cannot be checked. The CDR3 is CATSDQGRERDEQFF.